This entry lists 29 T cell receptor beta chains sequenced from one sample in a study of blood T cell repertoires in COVID-19. Sequenced by immunoSEQ multiplex PCR; TCRdb stores in-frame clones only, minus some. This table has about 160,000 clones, roughly 90% appearing once. The sequenced sample was peripheral blood. The receptor set was obtained from a man aged 30 to 39 with COVID-19, enrolled during active disease.

The rearrangement joins TRBV7-2 to TRBJ2-1; 7 bases fit TRBD2. Germline CDR1 SGHTA, CDR2 FQGNSA. The CDR3 totals 14 residues. V lost 6 bases and J lost 6; bases outside the gene matches: 8. Here the CDR3 reads CASRGPSGVNEQFF. The CDR3 bases are TGTGCCAGCAGGGGGCCCAGCGGGGTCAATGAGCAGTTCTTC.

This chain joins TRBV19 and TRBJ1-2, with TRBD1 identical over 8 bases. V lost 6 bases, J lost 1 base, and 4 bases stayed unmatched. CDR3 length equals 14 residues. The germline V gene encodes CDR1 LNHDA and CDR2 SQIVND (reference sequence). The chain's CDR3 is CASREQGVNYGYTF. CDR3 DNA sequence: TGTGCCAGTAGGGAACAGGGGGTTAACTATGGCTACACCTTC.

This chain uses TRBV19 with TRBJ2-1; TRBD1 aligns across 7 bases. CDR3 length: 19 residues. V lost 4 bases, J lost 2 bases, and 17 bases stayed unmatched. Germline CDR1 is LNHDA and CDR2 is SQIVND (reference sequence). CDR3 in DNA: TGTGCCAGTAGTAAGGGACCGGGACAGATATATATCGCCTACAATGAGCAGTTCTTC. It specifies CASSKGPGQIYIAYNEQFF.

The chain joins TRBV6-6 to TRBJ1-1; D uncertain. The CDR3 loop spans 13 amino acids. V lost 1 base and J lost 1, with 4 bases in between. CDR1 is MNHNY, CDR2 SVGAGI, per germline (reference sequence). CDR3 protein: CASSYFRNTEAFF. The CDR3 bases are TGTGCCAGCAGTTACTTCCGGAACACTGAAGCTTTCTTT.

This chain joins TRBV6-4 and TRBJ1-6, with D perhaps matching TRBD1 (5 bases). The ends were cut back, 3 bases at V and 7 bases at J, with 7 bases in the middle. The CDR3 is 13 amino acids. Per the germline V gene, CDR1 is MRHNA and CDR2 is SNTAGT. CDR3 sequence (DNA): TGTGCCAGCAGTGAAGGGGAAAATTCACCCCTCCACTTT. This codes for CASSEGENSPLHF.

The V gene is TRBV28, the J gene TRBJ2-2; 8 nucleotides align to TRBD2. Germline loops: CDR1 MDHEN, CDR2 SYDVKM. This CDR3 comprises 16 residues. The V gene end was trimmed by 7 bases and the J gene end by 2 bases; junction bases not matched to a gene: 9. CDR3 loop: CASNLSGRINTGELFF. The DNA of the CDR3 is TGTGCCAGCAACCTCAGCGGGAGAATCAACACCGGGGAGCTGTTTTTT. Supplemented by reference TRBV28 and TRBJ2-2, the full variable domain reads DVKVTQSSRYLVKRTGEKVFLECVQDMDHENMFWYRQDPGLGLRLIYFSYDVKMKEKGDIPEGYSVSREKKERFSLILESASTNQTSMYLCASNLSGRINTGELFFGEGSRLTVL.

The chain uses TRBV25-1 and TRBJ1-6; D gene uncertain. The length of the CDR3 is 14 residues. Germline V gene lookup returns CDR1 MGHDK and CDR2 SYGVNS. Trimming pared 1 base from V and 11 bases from J, leaving 12 bases between. The CDR3 DNA is TGTGCCAGCAGTGAATCAGGACGGACTACACCCCTCCACTTT. This codes for CASSESGRTTPLHF. Variable domain in full (rest from reference TRBV25-1 and TRBJ1-6): EADIYQTPRYLVIGTGKKITLECSQTMGHDKMYWYQQDPGMELHLIHYSYGVNSTEKGDLSSESTVSRIRTEHFPLTLESARPSHTSQYLCASSESGRTTPLHFGNGTRLTVT.

This chain connects TRBV27 to TRBJ1-5; D is possibly TRBD1 (5 bases). Germline V gene sequence: CDR1 MNHEY, CDR2 SMNVEV (reference sequence). The CDR3 spans 22 residues. Trimming took off 4 bases at V and 0 bases at J, with 31 bases between the two ends. The CDR3 sequence is CASSSTPPIGGRVGYSNQPQHF. The DNA for the CDR3 is TGTGCCAGCAGTTCTACCCCACCTATCGGGGGTCGTGTTGGATATAGCAATCAGCCCCAGCATTTT.

The chain links TRBV7-2 to TRBJ2-3, with 10 bases matching TRBD1. After removal of 5 bases from V and 3 bases from J, the junction contained 5 bases not matched to a gene. The CDR3 is 15 amino acids. Germline V gene data show CDR1 as SGHTA and CDR2 as FQGNSA. Here the CDR3 reads CASSRRGQGTDTQYF. CDR3 bases: TGTGCCAGCAGCCGTCGGGGACAGGGGACAGATACGCAGTATTTT. Combining the CDR3 with reference TRBV7-2 and TRBJ2-3 gives the whole variable domain GAGVSQSPSNKVTEKGKDVELRCDPISGHTALYWYRQSLGQGLEFLIYFQGNSAPDKSGLPSDRFSAERTGGSVSTLTIQRTQQEDSAVYLCASSRRGQGTDTQYFGPGTRLTVL.

The chain has TRBV2 and TRBJ1-1; TRBD1 matches at 10 bases. CDR1 is SNHLY, CDR2 FYNNEI, per germline. Trimming cost V 2 bases and J 3 bases; bases outside gene matches: 6. The CDR3 runs 16 residues. CDR3 in DNA: TGTGCCAGCAGTGAATGGGGGACAGGGGCCGACACTGAAGCTTTCTTT. It specifies CASSEWGTGADTEAFF.

The rearrangement uses TRBV4-2 and TRBJ1-2, with D possibly matching TRBD1 (5 bases). In germline, CDR1 is LGHNA, CDR2 YNFKEQ. The CDR3 has 15 residues. V shed 0 bases and J shed 3 bases, with 11 bases lying between them. This CDR3 is CASSQDRQGDYGYTF. CDR3 bases: TGTGCCAGCAGCCAAGATCGGCAGGGTGACTATGGCTACACCTTC.

This sequence joins TRBV7-2 and TRBJ1-5, with TRBD1 as a possible D gene (5 bases). The CDR3 is 16 amino acids. Between the trimmed V and J ends, which lost 5 bases and 7 bases, there was a span of 21 bases. Germline CDR1 reads SGHTA; CDR2 reads FQGNSA. CDR3 loop: CASSTRGGEAFQPQHF. The CDR3 DNA reads TGTGCCAGCAGCACCCGGGGGGGGGAGGCATTCCAGCCCCAGCATTTT.

This sequence joins TRBV30 and TRBJ2-6; 9 positions match TRBD1. J gave up 2 bases and V 2 bases, and 7 bases lay outside the gene matches. This CDR3 contains 17 residues. Per the germline V gene, CDR1 is GTSNPN and CDR2 is SVGIG (reference sequence). The CDR3 is CAWSIGTGLAGANVLTF. CDR3 DNA sequence: TGTGCCTGGAGTATCGGGACAGGGTTAGCTGGGGCCAACGTCCTGACTTTC.

This clone was seen once. The genes are TRBV5-1 and TRBJ1-4; the match to TRBD1 covers 9 bases. V dropped 4 bases and J dropped 10; count of bases not matched to a gene: 8. Per germline, CDR1 SGHRS and CDR2 YFSETQ. The CDR3 runs 14 residues. The DNA of the CDR3 is TGCGCCAGCAGCCCGGGACAGGGAGCGTTAAAACTGTTTTTT. Translation gives CASSPGQGALKLFF.

The chain is built from TRBV4-2 and TRBJ1-1; D is unresolved. V dropped 0 bases and J dropped 2 bases, with 10 bases sitting between them. Germline assignment: CDR1 LGHNA and CDR2 YNFKEQ. The CDR3 sequence is 15 residues long. CDR3 sequence reads: CASSQEAGANTEAFF. CDR3 bases: TGTGCCAGCAGCCAAGAGGCAGGCGCCAACACTGAAGCTTTCTTT.

V is TRBV7-2 and J is TRBJ2-7, with TRBD1 identical over 9 bases. Losses at the gene ends were 4 bases for V and 3 bases for J; bases not matched to a gene: 10. The CDR3 runs 16 residues. Germline V gene lookup returns CDR1 SGHTA and CDR2 FQGNSA. The CDR3 DNA follows: TGTGCCAGCAGCTCGTCGCCGGGACAGGGTCACTACGAGCAGTACTTC. Translating it yields CASSSSPGQGHYEQYF.

J is TRBJ2-5 and V is TRBV6-1, with TRBD2 matching over 7 bases. The CDR3 extends over 17 amino acids. Germline-derived CDR1 and CDR2 are MNHNS and SASEGT. With V trimmed by 1 base and J by 7 bases, 15 bases remained unmatched. The CDR3 coding sequence is TGTGCCAGCAGTGAAGAAGATCAACGGGGAGGGTATTGGACCCAGTACTTC. Residues: CASSEEDQRGGYWTQYF.

Only one count was recorded for this clone. CDR3 in amino acids: CASRGTGSFQHF. CDR3 sequence (DNA): TGTGCCAGCAGGGGAACAGGTTCCTTCCAGCATTTT. V is TRBV12-3 or TRBV12-4 and J is TRBJ1-5; the D gene is possibly TRBD1 (5 bases). CDR3 length: 12 amino acids. The V and J ends lost 6 bases and 12 bases respectively, with 15 bases between them.

The rearrangement joins TRBV18 to TRBJ2-5, with D maybe TRBD2 (5 bases). This CDR3 region has 15 residues. Looked up from germline, CDR1 is KGHSH and CDR2 is LQKENI. Trimming removed 6 bases at V and 4 bases at J, with 18 bases between. The CDR3 DNA follows: TGTGCCAGCTCCACCATCTCGGGGTTCCGAGAGACCCAGTACTTC. It yields the protein CASSTISGFRETQYF.

The chain uses TRBV7-2 and TRBJ2-1; 8 bases fit TRBD1. The CDR3 has 15 amino acids. J lost 0 bases, V lost 5 bases, and 3 bases had no gene match. The germline V gene encodes CDR1 SGHTA and CDR2 FQGNSA. The CDR3 region is CASSTQGGSYNEQFF. As DNA, the CDR3 is TGTGCCAGCAGCACACAGGGGGGCTCCTACAATGAGCAGTTCTTC.

This clone came up once. This sequence joins TRBV28 and TRBJ2-3, with D possibly TRBD1 on 6 matching bases. The CDR3 consists of 12 residues. Trimming took off 11 bases at V and 6 bases at J, with 15 bases between the two ends. Germline loops: CDR1 MDHEN, CDR2 SYDVKM. CDR3 DNA: TGTGCCTCCAGGGGAGTATCGGATACGCAGTATTTT. This codes for CASRGVSDTQYF.

The CDR3 here is CASSEMGLGGYNEQFF. CDR3 nucleotide sequence: TGCGCCAGCAGTGAAATGGGACTAGGGGGCTACAATGAGCAGTTCTTC. V is TRBV10-2 and J is TRBJ2-1; 8 bases line up with TRBD2. Germline lookup yields CDR1 WSHSY and CDR2 SAAADI. After removal of 3 bases from V and 3 bases from J, the junction contained 7 bases not matched to a gene. The CDR3 runs 16 residues.

The gene calls are TRBV27 and TRBJ1-1, with D possibly TRBD1 on 6 matching bases. The germline V and J ends were trimmed by 2 bases and 5 bases, with 15 bases remaining between them. Germline V gives CDR1 MNHEY, CDR2 SMNVEV (reference sequence). This CDR3 spans 15 amino acids. Here the CDR3 DNA reads TGTGCCAGCAGTTTAAACAGACAGGCTGTGACTGAAGCTTTCTTT. It specifies CASSLNRQAVTEAFF.

This chain uses TRBV4-2 with TRBJ2-3, with 9 bases matching TRBD1. With V trimmed by 4 bases and J by 1 base, 9 bases remained unmatched. The CDR3 length is 17 residues. In germline, CDR1 is LGHNA, CDR2 YNFKEQ. Here the CDR3 reads CASSPKRTGEGTDTQYF. The DNA of the CDR3 is TGTGCCAGCAGCCCTAAAAGGACAGGGGAAGGCACAGATACGCAGTATTTT.

V gene TRBV3-1 (or the pseudogene TRBV3-2) combines with J gene TRBJ1-1; weak D call: TRBD1 (6 bases). Between the trimmed V and J ends, which lost 3 bases and 5 bases, there was a span of 10 bases. Germline-derived CDR1 and CDR2 are LGHDT and YNNKEL (reference sequence). The CDR3 extends over 13 amino acids. CDR3 sequence (DNA): TGTGCCAGCAGCCAGGGTCAGGGGACTGAAGCTTTCTTT. It translates to CASSQGQGTEAFF.

This chain connects TRBV7-8 to TRBJ2-2, with TRBD2 matching 7 bases. The V segment lost 0 bases and the J segment 8 bases; nucleotides outside the gene matches: 9. The CDR3 contains 16 residues. CDR1 is SGHVS, CDR2 FQNEAQ, per germline. CDR3 DNA: TGTGCCAGCAGCTTAGCGCGGGAGACAATCGCAGGGGAGCTGTTTTTT. Translated: CASSLARETIAGELFF.

The J gene is TRBJ2-7, the V gene TRBV7-9, with D tentatively TRBD2 (5 bases). The CDR3 consists of 16 residues. Trimming cost V 2 bases and J 4 bases, with 18 bases left between them. Germline values: CDR1 SEHNR, CDR2 FQNEAQ (reference sequence). CDR3 bases: TGTGCCAGCAGCTTAACTCGCGTAGGGAGCAGGTACGAGCAGTACTTC. This translates into CASSLTRVGSRYEQYF.

This chain connects TRBV30 to TRBJ2-1, with D perhaps TRBD2 (5 bases). This CDR3 is built from 15 residues. In germline, CDR1 is GTSNPN, CDR2 SVGIG (reference sequence). V dropped 2 bases and J dropped 9 bases, with 20 bases sitting between them. The CDR3, as DNA: TGTGCCTGGAGTCCAACTAGAACTCCATCCGGTGAGCAGTTCTTC. This translates into CAWSPTRTPSGEQFF. Based on the CDR3 plus reference TRBV30 and TRBJ2-1, the full variable domain is SQTIHQWPATLVQPVGSPLSLECTVEGTSNPNLYWYRQAAGRGLQLLFYSVGIGQISSEVPQNLSASRPQDRQFILSSKKLLLSDSGFYLCAWSPTRTPSGEQFFGPGTRLTVL.

The rearrangement links TRBV7-2 to TRBJ1-5; D remains ambiguous. CDR1 is SGHTA and CDR2 is FQGNSA in the germline V gene. With 5 bases removed from V and 4 bases from J, the gap between germline ends came to 15 bases. CDR3 length: 15 amino acids. The CDR3 sequence is CASSARAGINQPQHF. CDR3 DNA sequence: TGTGCCAGCAGCGCACGGGCGGGGATTAATCAGCCCCAGCATTTT.